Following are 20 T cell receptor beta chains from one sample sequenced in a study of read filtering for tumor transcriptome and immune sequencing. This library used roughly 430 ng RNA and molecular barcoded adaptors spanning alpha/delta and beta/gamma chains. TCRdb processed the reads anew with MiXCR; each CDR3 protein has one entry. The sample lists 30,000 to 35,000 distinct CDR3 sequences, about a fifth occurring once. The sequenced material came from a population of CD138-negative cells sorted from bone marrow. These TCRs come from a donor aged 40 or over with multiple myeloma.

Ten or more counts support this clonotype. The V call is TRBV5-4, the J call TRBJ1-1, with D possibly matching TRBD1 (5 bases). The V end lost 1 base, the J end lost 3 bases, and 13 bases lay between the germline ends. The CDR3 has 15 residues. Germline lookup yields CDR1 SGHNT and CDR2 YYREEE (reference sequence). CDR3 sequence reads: CASSLTGKGYTEAFF. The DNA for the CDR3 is TGTGCCAGCAGCTTGACAGGCAAAGGTTACACTGAAGCTTTCTTT.

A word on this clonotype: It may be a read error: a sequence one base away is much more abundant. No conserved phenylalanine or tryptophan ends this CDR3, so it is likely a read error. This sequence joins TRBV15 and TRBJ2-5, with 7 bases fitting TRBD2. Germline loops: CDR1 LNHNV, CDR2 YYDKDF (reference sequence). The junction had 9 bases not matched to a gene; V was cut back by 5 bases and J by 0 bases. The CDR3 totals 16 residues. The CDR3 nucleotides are TGTGCCACCAGCCCAGGTGGGAGGGTGTACCAAGAGACCCAGTACTCC. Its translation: CATSPGGRVYQETQYS.

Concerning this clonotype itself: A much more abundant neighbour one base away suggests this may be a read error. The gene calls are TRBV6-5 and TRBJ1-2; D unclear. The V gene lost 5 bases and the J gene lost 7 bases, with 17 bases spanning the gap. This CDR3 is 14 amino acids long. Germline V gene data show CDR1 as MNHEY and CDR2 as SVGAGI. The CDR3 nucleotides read TGTGCCAGCAGTCGAGACGGGAATACCTGTGGCTACACCTTC. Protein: CASSRDGNTCGYTF.

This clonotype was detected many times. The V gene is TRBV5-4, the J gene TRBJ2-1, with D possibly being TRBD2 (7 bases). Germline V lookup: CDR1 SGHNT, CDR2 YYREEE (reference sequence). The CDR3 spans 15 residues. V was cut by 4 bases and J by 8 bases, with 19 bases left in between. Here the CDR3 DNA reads TGTGCCAGCAGCCCGGGGGGCCACCCAGCGGATGAGCAGTTCTTC. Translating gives CASSPGGHPADEQFF.

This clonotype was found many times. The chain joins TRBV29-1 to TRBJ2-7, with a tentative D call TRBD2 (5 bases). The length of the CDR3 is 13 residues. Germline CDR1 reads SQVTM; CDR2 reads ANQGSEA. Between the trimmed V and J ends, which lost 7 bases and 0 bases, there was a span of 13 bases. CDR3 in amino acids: CSARGDLSYEQYF. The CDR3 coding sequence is TGCAGCGCCCGGGGAGACCTCTCCTACGAGCAGTACTTC.

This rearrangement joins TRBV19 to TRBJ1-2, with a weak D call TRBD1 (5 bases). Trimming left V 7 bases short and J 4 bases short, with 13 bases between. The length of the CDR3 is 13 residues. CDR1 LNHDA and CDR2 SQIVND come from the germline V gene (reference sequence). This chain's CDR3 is CASTRGIGYGYTF. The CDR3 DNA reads TGTGCCAGTACTAGGGGAATAGGCTATGGCTACACCTTC.

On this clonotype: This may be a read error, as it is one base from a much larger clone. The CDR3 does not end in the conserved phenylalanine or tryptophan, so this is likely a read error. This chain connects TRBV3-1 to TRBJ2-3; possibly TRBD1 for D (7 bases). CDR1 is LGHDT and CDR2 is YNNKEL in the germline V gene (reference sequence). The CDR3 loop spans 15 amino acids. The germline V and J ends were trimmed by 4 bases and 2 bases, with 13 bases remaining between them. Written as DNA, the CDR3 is TGTGCCAGCAGCCCGACAGGGACTTCCACAGATACGCAGTATCTT. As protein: CASSPTGTSTDTQYL.

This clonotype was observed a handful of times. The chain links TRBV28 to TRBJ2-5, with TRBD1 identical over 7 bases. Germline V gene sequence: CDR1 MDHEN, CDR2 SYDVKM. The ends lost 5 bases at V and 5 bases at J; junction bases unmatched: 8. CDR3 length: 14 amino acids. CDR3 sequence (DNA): TGTGCCAGCAGTATCGACAGCAGGGGGGAGACCCAGTACTTC. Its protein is CASSIDSRGETQYF.

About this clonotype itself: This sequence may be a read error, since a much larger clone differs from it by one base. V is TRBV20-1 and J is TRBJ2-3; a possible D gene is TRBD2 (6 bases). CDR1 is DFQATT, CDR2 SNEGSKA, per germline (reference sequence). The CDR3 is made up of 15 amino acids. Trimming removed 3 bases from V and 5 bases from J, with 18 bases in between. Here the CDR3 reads CSARGPAGGEDTQYF. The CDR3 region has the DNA TGCAGTGCTAGGGGGCCGGCGGGCGGGGAAGATACGCAGTATTTT.

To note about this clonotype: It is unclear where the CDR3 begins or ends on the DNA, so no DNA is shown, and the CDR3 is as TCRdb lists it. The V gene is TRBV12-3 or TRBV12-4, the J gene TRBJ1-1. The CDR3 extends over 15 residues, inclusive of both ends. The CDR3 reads CASSFGGGADTEAFF.

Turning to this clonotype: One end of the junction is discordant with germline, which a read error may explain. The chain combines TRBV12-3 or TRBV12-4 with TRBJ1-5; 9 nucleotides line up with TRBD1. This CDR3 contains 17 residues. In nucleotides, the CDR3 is TGTGCCAGCAGTCTTGGTGGGACAGGGAGTAGCAATCAGTCCCAGCATTTT. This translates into CASSLGGTGSSNQSQHF.

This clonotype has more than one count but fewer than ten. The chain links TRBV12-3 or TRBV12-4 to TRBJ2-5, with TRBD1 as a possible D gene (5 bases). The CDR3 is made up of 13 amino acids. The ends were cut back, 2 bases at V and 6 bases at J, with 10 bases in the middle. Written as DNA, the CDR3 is TGTGCCAGCAGTTTATTCGAGGACAAGACCCAGTACTTC. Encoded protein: CASSLFEDKTQYF.

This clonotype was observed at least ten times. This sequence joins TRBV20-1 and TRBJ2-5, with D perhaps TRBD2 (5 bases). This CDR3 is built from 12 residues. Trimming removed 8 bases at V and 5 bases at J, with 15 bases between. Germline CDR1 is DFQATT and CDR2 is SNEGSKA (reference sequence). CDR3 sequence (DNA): TGCAGTTGCGGGCCACGTCGGGAGACCCAGTACTTC. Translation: CSCGPRRETQYF.

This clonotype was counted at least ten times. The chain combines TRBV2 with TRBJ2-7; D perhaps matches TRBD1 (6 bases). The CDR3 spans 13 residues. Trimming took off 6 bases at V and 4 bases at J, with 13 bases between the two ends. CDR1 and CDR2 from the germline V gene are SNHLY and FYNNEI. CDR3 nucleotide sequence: TGTGCCAGCAGCCGACAGGAGGCTTACGAGCAGTACTTC. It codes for CASSRQEAYEQYF.

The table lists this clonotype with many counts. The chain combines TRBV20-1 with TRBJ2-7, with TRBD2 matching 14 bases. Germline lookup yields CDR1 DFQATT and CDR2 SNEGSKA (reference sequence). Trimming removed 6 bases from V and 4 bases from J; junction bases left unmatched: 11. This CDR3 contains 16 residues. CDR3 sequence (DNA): TGCAGTGCCTCACTAGATGGGACTAGCGGGAGTTACGAGCAGTACTTC. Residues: CSASLDGTSGSYEQYF.

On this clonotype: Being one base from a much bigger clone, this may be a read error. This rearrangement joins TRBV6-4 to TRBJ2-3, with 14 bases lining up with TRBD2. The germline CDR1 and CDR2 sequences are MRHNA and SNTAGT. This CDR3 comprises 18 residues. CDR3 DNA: TGTGCCAGCAGTGACTTGGGACTAGCGGGAGTCGGGACAGATACGCGGTATTTT. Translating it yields CASSDLGLAGVGTDTRYF.

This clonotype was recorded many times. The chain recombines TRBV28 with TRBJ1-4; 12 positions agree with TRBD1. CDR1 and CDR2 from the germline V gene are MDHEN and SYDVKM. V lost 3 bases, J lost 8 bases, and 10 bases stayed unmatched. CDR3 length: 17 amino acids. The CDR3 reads CASSFSGQGAIEEKLFF. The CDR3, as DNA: TGTGCCAGCAGTTTTTCGGGACAGGGGGCGATTGAGGAAAAACTGTTTTTT. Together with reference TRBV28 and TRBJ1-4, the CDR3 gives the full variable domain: DVKVTQSSRYLVKRTGEKVFLECVQDMDHENMFWYRQDPGLGLRLIYFSYDVKMKEKGDIPEGYSVSREKKERFSLILESASTNQTSMYLCASSFSGQGAIEEKLFFGSGTQLSVL.

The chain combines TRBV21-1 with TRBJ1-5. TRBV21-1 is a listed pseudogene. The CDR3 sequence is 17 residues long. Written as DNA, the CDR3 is TGTGCCAGCAGCCATGGAGGGGAGGGACCGCGAAATCAGCCCCAGCACTTT. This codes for CASSHGGEGPRNQPQHF.

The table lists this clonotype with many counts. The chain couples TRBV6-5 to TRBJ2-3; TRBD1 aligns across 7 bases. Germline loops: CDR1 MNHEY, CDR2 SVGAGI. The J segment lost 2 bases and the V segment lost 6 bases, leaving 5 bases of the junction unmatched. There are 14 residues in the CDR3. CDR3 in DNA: TGTGCCAGCAGCCGGGACAGCACCACAGATACGCAGTATTTT. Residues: CASSRDSTTDTQYF.

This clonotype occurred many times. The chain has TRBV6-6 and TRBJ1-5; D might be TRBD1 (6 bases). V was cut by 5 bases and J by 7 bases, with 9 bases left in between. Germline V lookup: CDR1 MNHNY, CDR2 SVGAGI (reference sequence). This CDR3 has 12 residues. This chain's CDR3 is CASSRTDQPQHF. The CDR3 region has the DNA TGTGCCAGCAGTCGGACAGACCAGCCCCAGCATTTT.